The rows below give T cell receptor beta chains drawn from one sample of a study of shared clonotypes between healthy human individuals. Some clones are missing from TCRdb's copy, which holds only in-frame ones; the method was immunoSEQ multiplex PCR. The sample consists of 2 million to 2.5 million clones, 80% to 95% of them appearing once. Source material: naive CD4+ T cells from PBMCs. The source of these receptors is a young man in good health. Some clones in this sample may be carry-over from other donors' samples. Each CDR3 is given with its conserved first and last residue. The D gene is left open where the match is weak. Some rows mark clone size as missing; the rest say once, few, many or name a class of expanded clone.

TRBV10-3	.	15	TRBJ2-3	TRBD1	CAIRTGQGITDTQYF	TGTGCCATCAGGACAGGACAGGGTATCACAGATACGCAGTATTTT
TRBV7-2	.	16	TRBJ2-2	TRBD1	CASSPTGGQWTGELFF	TGTGCCAGCAGCCCTACAGGGGGCCAGTGGACCGGGGAGCTGTTTTTT
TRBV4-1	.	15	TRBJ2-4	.	CASSQGLGAKNIQYF	TGCGCCAGCAGCCAAGGTCTGGGAGCCAAAAACATTCAGTACTTC
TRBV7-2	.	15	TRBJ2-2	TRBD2	CASSVRLAGTGELFF	TGTGCCAGCAGCGTTAGACTAGCGGGGACCGGGGAGCTGTTTTTT
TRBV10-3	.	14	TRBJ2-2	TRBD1	CAIRKGQGVGELFF	TGTGCCATCAGGAAGGGACAGGGGGTGGGGGAGCTGTTTTTT
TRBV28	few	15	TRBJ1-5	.	CASKFGGHSNQPQHF	TGTGCCAGCAAGTTCGGGGGGCATAGCAATCAGCCCCAGCATTTT
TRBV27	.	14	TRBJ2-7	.	CASSTRLGSYEQYF	TGTGCCAGCAGTACTCGCCTGGGTTCCTACGAGCAGTACTTC
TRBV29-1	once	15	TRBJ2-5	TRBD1	CSVDLRTGGGETQYF	TGCAGCGTTGACCTTAGGACAGGGGGCGGGGAGACCCAGTACTTC
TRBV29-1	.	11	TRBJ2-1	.	CSVSNYNEQFF	TGCAGCGTTAGTAACTACAATGAGCAGTTCTTC
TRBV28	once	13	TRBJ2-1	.	CASRLSIRDEQFF	TGTGCCAGCAGACTGAGTATTAGGGATGAGCAGTTCTTC
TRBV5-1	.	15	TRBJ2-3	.	CASSLLPYRTDTQYF	TGCGCCAGCAGCTTACTTCCGTACCGCACAGATACGCAGTATTTT
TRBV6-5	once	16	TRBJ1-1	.	CASSSRGGGFNTEAFF	TGTGCCAGCAGTTCCCGTGGAGGGGGGTTCAACACTGAAGCTTTCTTT
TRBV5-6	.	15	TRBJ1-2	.	CASSFGSYGNYGYTF	TGTGCCAGCAGCTTTGGGAGTTACGGCAACTATGGCTACACCTTC
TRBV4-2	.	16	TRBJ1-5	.	CASSQDPGSSNQPQHF	TGTGCCAGCAGCCAAGACCCGGGTAGCAGCAATCAGCCCCAGCATTTT
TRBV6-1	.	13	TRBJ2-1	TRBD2	CASSIRGGNEQFF	TGTGCCAGCAGCATACGGGGGGGCAATGAGCAGTTCTTC
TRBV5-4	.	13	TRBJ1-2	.	CASSPIGEYGYTF	TGTGCCAGCAGCCCTATAGGGGAATATGGCTACACCTTC
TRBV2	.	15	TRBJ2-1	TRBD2	CASSSSGSSYNEQFF	TGTGCCAGCAGTTCTAGCGGCTCATCCTACAATGAGCAGTTCTTC
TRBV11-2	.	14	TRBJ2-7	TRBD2	CASSSTSGRYEQYF	TGTGCCAGCAGCTCAACTAGCGGGAGGTACGAGCAGTACTTC
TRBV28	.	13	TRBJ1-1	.	CASRLDRYTEAFF	TGTGCCAGCAGGTTGGACAGATACACTGAAGCTTTCTTT
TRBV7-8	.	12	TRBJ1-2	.	CASSLEGSGYTF	TGTGCCAGCAGCTTAGAAGGGTCTGGCTACACCTTC
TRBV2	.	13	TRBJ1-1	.	CASTLDQSTEAFF	TGTGCCAGCACTTTGGACCAGAGCACTGAAGCTTTCTTT
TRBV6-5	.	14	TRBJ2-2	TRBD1	CASRGQANTGELFF	TGTGCCAGCAGGGGACAGGCGAACACCGGGGAGCTGTTTTTT
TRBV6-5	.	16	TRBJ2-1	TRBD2	CASSSRTSGRGGEQFF	TGTGCCAGCAGTTCTCGGACTAGCGGGAGGGGGGGTGAGCAGTTCTTC
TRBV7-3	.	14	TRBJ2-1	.	CASSFRDGYNEQFF	TGTGCCAGCAGCTTCCGGGACGGATACAATGAGCAGTTCTTC
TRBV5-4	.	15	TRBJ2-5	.	CASSLEPGWVETQYF	TGTGCCAGCAGCTTGGAGCCAGGATGGGTAGAGACCCAGTACTTC
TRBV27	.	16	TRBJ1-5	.	CASMIVPAGKNQPQHF	TGTGCCAGCATGATTGTTCCAGCAGGGAAGAATCAGCCCCAGCATTTT
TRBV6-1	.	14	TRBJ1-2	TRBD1	CASSEGQTVVGYTF	TGTGCCAGCAGTGAGGGACAGACCGTAGTCGGCTACACCTTC
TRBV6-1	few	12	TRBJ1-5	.	CASGDVDQPQHF	TGTGCCAGCGGGGACGTCGATCAGCCCCAGCATTTT
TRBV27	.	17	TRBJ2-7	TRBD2	CASSLPILAGVIHEQYF	TGTGCCAGCAGTTTACCCATACTAGCGGGAGTAATTCACGAGCAGTACTTC
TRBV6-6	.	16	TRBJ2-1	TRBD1	CASSTGRDRGLGEQFF	TGTGCCAGCAGCACCGGTCGGGACAGGGGATTGGGTGAGCAGTTCTTC
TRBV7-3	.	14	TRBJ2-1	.	CASSLTAANNEQFF	TGTGCCAGCAGCTTAACTGCGGCAAACAATGAGCAGTTCTTC
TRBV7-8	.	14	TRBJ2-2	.	CASSLTGGTGELFF	TGTGCCAGCAGCCTGACTGGTGGCACCGGGGAGCTGTTTTTT
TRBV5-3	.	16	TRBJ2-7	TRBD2	CARSRRSGRPSYEQYF	TGTGCCAGAAGCCGCCGGAGCGGGAGGCCGAGCTACGAGCAGTACTTC
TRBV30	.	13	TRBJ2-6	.	CAWSVYGANVLTF	TGTGCCTGGAGTGTATACGGGGCCAACGTCCTGACTTTC
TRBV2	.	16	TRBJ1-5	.	CASSGRASPGNQPQHF	TGTGCCAGCAGTGGGAGGGCCTCCCCTGGGAATCAGCCCCAGCATTTT
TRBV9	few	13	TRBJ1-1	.	CASSVDQSTEAFF	TGTGCCAGCAGCGTAGACCAGAGCACTGAAGCTTTCTTT
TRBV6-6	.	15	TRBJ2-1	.	CASSYVGYSYNEQFF	TGTGCCAGCAGTTACGTTGGCTACTCCTACAATGAGCAGTTCTTC
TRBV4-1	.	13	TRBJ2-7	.	CASSRDGPYEQYF	TGCGCCAGCAGCCGGGACGGACCCTACGAGCAGTACTTC
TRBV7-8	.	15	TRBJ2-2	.	CASSSQKQGRGELFF	TGTGCCAGCAGCTCGCAGAAACAGGGCCGCGGGGAGCTGTTTTTT
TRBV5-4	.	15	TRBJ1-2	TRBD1	CASSLGDRGDYGYTF	TGTGCCAGCAGCTTGGGCGACAGGGGGGACTATGGCTACACCTTC
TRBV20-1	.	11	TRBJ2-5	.	CSARILETQYF	TGCAGTGCTAGGATACTTGAGACCCAGTACTTC
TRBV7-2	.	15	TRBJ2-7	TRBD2	CASSLDGREGLEQYF	TGTGCCAGCAGCTTAGACGGGCGGGAGGGCCTCGAGCAGTACTTC
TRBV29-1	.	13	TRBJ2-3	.	CSAKDLYTDTQYF	TGCAGCGCCAAGGACCTGTACACAGATACGCAGTATTTT
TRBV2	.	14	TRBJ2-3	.	CASTPSRVADTQYF	TGTGCCAGCACCCCTTCCAGGGTTGCGGATACGCAGTATTTT
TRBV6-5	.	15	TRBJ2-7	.	CASSLVLAGPYEQYF	TGTGCCAGCAGTTTGGTACTAGCAGGGCCCTACGAGCAGTACTTC
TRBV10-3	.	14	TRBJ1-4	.	CAISDMGTGGKLFF	TGTGCCATCAGTGATATGGGGACGGGGGGAAAACTGTTTTTT
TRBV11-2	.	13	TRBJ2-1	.	CASSSLRHNEQFF	TGTGCCAGCAGCTCTCTGAGGCACAATGAGCAGTTCTTC
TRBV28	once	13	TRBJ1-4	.	CASSPPPPEKLFF	TGTGCCAGCAGTCCGCCCCCCCCTGAAAAACTGTTTTTT
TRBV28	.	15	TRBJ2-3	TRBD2	CATMGIAGSPDTQYF	TGTGCCACCATGGGGATAGCGGGTTCCCCAGATACGCAGTATTTT
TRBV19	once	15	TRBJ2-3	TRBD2	CASRRTSGRTDTQYF	TGTGCCAGTAGGCGGACTAGCGGGAGGACAGATACGCAGTATTTT